These T cell receptor beta chains were read from a single sample in a study of technical replicates of blood from several donors. Assay used: immunoSEQ multiplex PCR; TCRdb lists only in-frame clones, some missing. The repertoire holds over 65,000 clones, 90% to 95% seen once, with less than 0.3% in the top ten. Sequencing input: T cells isolated from PBMCs. These TCRs come from a human donor in good health. The CDR3 runs from the conserved cysteine through the conserved F or W. Each record gives: V gene, clone size, D gene, J gene, CDR3 DNA, CDR3 protein. The D gene is left open where the match is weak. Clone size appears in some rows only: once, few, many, or a class for an expanded clone.

TRBV18,-,-,TRBJ2-5,TGTGCCAGCTCACCAGTTCAGGAGACCCAGTACTTC,CASSPVQETQYF
TRBV7-9,-,-,TRBJ2-1,TGTGCCAGCAGCTTAAATTCAGGGATAAATGAGCAGTTCTTC,CASSLNSGINEQFF
TRBV7-3,-,-,TRBJ2-5,TGTGCCAGCAGCCAGACAAATCGACAAGAGACCCAGTACTTC,CASSQTNRQETQYF
TRBV7-9,once,-,TRBJ2-2,TGTGCCAGCAGCAACAGCCAGGAGCCGGGGGGGGAGCTGTTTTTT,CASSNSQEPGGELFF
TRBV5-4,-,-,TRBJ2-1,TGTGCCAGCAGCTTTGGCGGAGACAATGAGCAGTTCTTC,CASSFGGDNEQFF
TRBV7-9,-,TRBD2,TRBJ2-3,TGTGCCAGCAGCTTCGGTGGAGCGGGAGCGGGAGATACGCAGTATTTT,CASSFGGAGAGDTQYF
TRBV2,-,TRBD1,TRBJ1-5,TGTGCCAGCGCCCCTTTGGGGACAGGGCTTGAGGCCCAGCATTTT,CASAPLGTGLEAQHF
TRBV15,-,-,TRBJ2-5,TGTGCCACCAGCAGAGATAGGGACGGGGGGACCCAGTACTTC,CATSRDRDGGTQYF
TRBV7-9,-,-,TRBJ2-7,TGTGCCAGCAGCTTAATAGGGAGCTACGAGCAGTACTTC,CASSLIGSYEQYF
TRBV28,-,-,TRBJ1-5,TGTGCCAGCAGTTTTTCAATGCAGGGGCGCTTCCGGCAGCCCCAGCATTTT,CASSFSMQGRFRQPQHF
TRBV25-1,-,TRBD1,TRBJ1-1,TGTGCCAGCAGTGGTAGACAGGGGATGAACACTGAAGCTTTCTTT,CASSGRQGMNTEAFF
TRBV6-6,-,-,TRBJ2-1,TGTGCCAGCAGTTTACAGGGTGATAATAGTGAGCAGTTCTTC,CASSLQGDNSEQFF
TRBV9,-,TRBD2,TRBJ2-3,TGTGCCAGCAAGGCGGGGGAGAGTACAGATACGCAGTATTTT,CASKAGESTDTQYF
TRBV4-2,-,TRBD2,TRBJ2-1,TGTGCCAGCAGCCAAGGAGGGCTAGCGGGAGCAGAGGAGCAGTTCTTC,CASSQGGLAGAEEQFF
TRBV28,-,TRBD1,TRBJ2-7,TGTGCCAGCAGTGGAGCGGACAGGGCTGGTGGGCAGTACTTC,CASSGADRAGGQYF
TRBV5-1,-,TRBD2,TRBJ2-7,TGCGCCAGCAGCCCCGGGACTAGCGGCTACGAGCAGTACTTC,CASSPGTSGYEQYF
TRBV10-3,few,TRBD1,TRBJ1-1,TGTGCCATCAGCAGGGGGAATACTGAAGCTTTCTTT,CAISRGNTEAFF
TRBV10-3,-,TRBD1,TRBJ2-7,TGTGCCATCAGCCCGGACAGGGACGACGAGCAGTACTTC,CAISPDRDDEQYF
TRBV7-9,-,TRBD1,TRBJ1-2,TGTGCCAGCAGCTGGACAGGAGATGCGGGGGGCTACACCTTC,CASSWTGDAGGYTF
TRBV14,-,-,TRBJ1-1,TGTGCCAGCAGCCAAGACTGGAACACTGAAGCTTTCTTT,CASSQDWNTEAFF
TRBV7-7,-,-,TRBJ2-3,TGTGCTAGCAGCTTAGAAGCTGGGGGCGGGGGAGCTAGCACAGATACGCAGTATTTT,CASSLEAGGGGASTDTQYF
TRBV19,-,TRBD2,TRBJ2-5,TGTGCCAGTAGTACCCAGCGGGGCCAAGAGACCCAGTACTTC,CASSTQRGQETQYF
TRBV10-3,-,TRBD1,TRBJ1-1,TGTGCCAGCGAACCCGGGACAGGGGACGTAGGAGGTGAAGCTTTCTTT,CASEPGTGDVGGEAFF
TRBV11-2,-,-,TRBJ2-7,TGTGCCAGCAGCTTGGAGCGGCAGTCCTACGAGCAGTACTTC,CASSLERQSYEQYF
TRBV23-1,-,-,TRBJ2-4,TGCGCCAGCAGTCAAGGCCTAGCCAAAAACATTCAGTACTTC,CASSQGLAKNIQYF
TRBV7-9,-,-,TRBJ2-7,TGTGCCAGCAGTCGACAGGTGAACTACGAGCAGTACTTC,CASSRQVNYEQYF
TRBV19,-,TRBD2,TRBJ2-1,TGTGCCAGTAGTATAGGCGGGAGGGAGGTAAATGAGCAGTTCTTC,CASSIGGREVNEQFF
TRBV7-9,-,-,TRBJ1-2,TGTGCCAGCAGCCCCCGGACAAGTCAGGGAATTGGCTATGGCTACACCTTC,CASSPRTSQGIGYGYTF
TRBV27,-,-,TRBJ2-4,TGTGCCAGCAGTTCCGCGCGACAGAGGCTAGCCAAAAACATTCAGTACTTC,CASSSARQRLAKNIQYF
TRBV19,-,TRBD2,TRBJ2-5,TGTGCCAGTAGTATAGAGGTTCTAGCGGGAGCGGGGAGAGAGACCCAGTACTTC,CASSIEVLAGAGRETQYF
TRBV11-2,-,TRBD1,TRBJ2-5,TGTGCCAGCAGCCGGAAAGTACAGGGGTTCTTTTTGACCCAGTACTTC,CASSRKVQGFFLTQYF
TRBV29-1,-,-,TRBJ1-4,TGCAGCGTTGGCGGGGGCGGATATCTCGGCGGTGAAAAACTGTTTTTT,CSVGGGGYLGGEKLFF
TRBV29-1,-,-,TRBJ2-1,TGCAGCCCTGTTTTAGGGGACAATGAGCAGTTCTTC,CSPVLGDNEQFF
TRBV6-5,-,-,TRBJ1-3,TGTGCCAGCAGTTACGATTTGACTTCAGGAAACACCATATATTTT,CASSYDLTSGNTIYF
TRBV6-5,-,-,TRBJ1-1,TGTGCCAGCAGTTACTCCGGGGAGGTAGCTTTCTTT,CASSYSGEVAFF
TRBV9,-,TRBD1,TRBJ2-5,TGTGCCAGCAGCGTCAACACAGGGGGCCTTACGGAGACCCAGTACTTC,CASSVNTGGLTETQYF
TRBV6-6,-,-,TRBJ2-5,TGTGCCAGCAGTTACGAGGAGACCCAGTACTTC,CASSYEETQYF
TRBV5-1,-,-,TRBJ2-2,TGCGCCAGCAGATTGGAAGGGAGGTTCGGGGAGCTGTTTTTT,CASRLEGRFGELFF
TRBV5-6,few,TRBD1,TRBJ2-2,TGTGCCAGCAGCTACTCCGGGACAGGGGCCCCCGGGGAGCTGTTTTTT,CASSYSGTGAPGELFF
TRBV7-8,-,-,TRBJ1-3,TGTGCCAGCAGCTTAGCGTCCTGGGAGAGCTCTGGAAACACCATATATTTT,CASSLASWESSGNTIYF
TRBV27,-,-,TRBJ1-1,TGTGCCAGCAGGCTTGGGGGGTCAGGCACTGAAGCTTTCTTT,CASRLGGSGTEAFF
TRBV7-2,-,-,TRBJ2-3,TGTGCCAGCCGCAGACAGTACAGCACAGATACGCAGTATTTT,CASRRQYSTDTQYF
TRBV11-1,-,-,TRBJ2-7,TGTGCCAGCAGCTCCTCGAGGCAGACCGTGAGTTACGAGCAGTACTTC,CASSSSRQTVSYEQYF
TRBV21-1,-,-,TRBJ1-2,TGTGCCAGCAGCAAAGAGTTAGGACTCCGGAGCTATGGCTACACCTTC,CASSKELGLRSYGYTF
TRBV29-1,-,TRBD1,TRBJ2-1,TGCAGCGTTGTGGTGGCAGGGGGCTCGGACAATGAGCAGTTCTTC,CSVVVAGGSDNEQFF
TRBV15,-,TRBD1,TRBJ1-1,TGTGCCACCAGCCATGGACAGGGATCGGGGTCTGAAGCTTTCTTT,CATSHGQGSGSEAFF
TRBV9,-,-,TRBJ1-2,TGTGCCAGCAGTCCCAGCGGGGGAAAAGCTAACTATGGCTACACCTTC,CASSPSGGKANYGYTF
TRBV4-2,-,-,TRBJ1-1,TGTGCCAGCAGCCAAGACAAACTCGGGAGCACTGAAGCTTTCTTT,CASSQDKLGSTEAFF
TRBV28,-,-,TRBJ2-2,TGTGCCAGCAGTTTTAGATTAGTAGGCAGGGCGAGAGGTGTTAACACCGGGGAGCTGTTTTTT,CASSFRLVGRARGVNTGELFF